This T cell receptor beta chain appears in the sequencing data of a study of blood T cell repertoires in COVID-19. The V segment lost 4 bases and the J segment 8 bases; nucleotides outside the gene matches: 7. Germline V CDR1 and CDR2: SGHTA, FQGNSA. The CDR3 runs 13 residues. Sequencing used immunoSEQ multiplex PCR; TCRdb keeps in-frame clones, though not all of them. This repertoire shows about 320,000 clones, roughly 90% found once; its top ten account for about 6%. V is TRBV7-2 and J is TRBJ1-2; 7 bases are shared with TRBD1. Sequencing was carried out using peripheral blood. The sequence derives from a man younger than 35 who had recovered from COVID-19. The DNA for the CDR3 is TGTGCCAGCAGCTATGACAGGGTCGGAGGCTACACCTTC. Its translation is CASSYDRVGGYTF.